The 5 T cell receptor beta chains below were found in one sample sequenced in a study of OX40 agonist ivuxolimab in advanced cancers. Clones were sequenced by immunoSEQ multiplex PCR, and TCRdb holds only the in-frame ones, with some missing. The sample lists some 19,000 clones, about nine tenths occurring once. This specimen consisted of CD4+ or CD8+ T cells sorted from blood, obtained in a trial of the OX40 agonist ivuxolimab. Source of these receptors: an adult with an advanced solid tumor such as melanoma, head and neck, liver or kidney cancer.

This clone has a single count. This chain uses TRBV28 with TRBJ1-1, with a weak D call TRBD1 (5 bases). The V and J ends lost 3 bases and 12 bases respectively, with 23 bases between them. Per the germline V gene, CDR1 is MDHEN and CDR2 is SYDVKM. CDR3 length: 15 amino acids. CDR3 protein: CASSFNLVRGGITFF. CDR3 coding DNA: TGTGCCAGCAGTTTTAATCTAGTACGGGGCGGCATAACTTTCTTT.

This chain connects TRBV29-1 to TRBJ2-7; 7 bases are shared with TRBD1. The CDR3 covers 14 residues. Germline V gene sequence: CDR1 SQVTM, CDR2 ANQGSEA. V dropped 3 bases and J dropped 4; count of bases not matched to a gene: 9. CDR3 protein: CSVDGDSFGYEQYF. The CDR3 DNA follows: TGCAGCGTTGATGGGGACAGCTTCGGTTACGAGCAGTACTTC.

The genes are TRBV7-8 and TRBJ2-5; possible D gene TRBD2, 6 bases. Trimming took off 2 bases at V and 4 bases at J, with 14 bases between the two ends. Germline loops: CDR1 SGHVS, CDR2 FQNEAQ. There are 15 residues in the CDR3. The DNA for the CDR3 is TGTGCCAGCAGCTTACTAGAAGGAGGGCCAGAGACCCAGTACTTC. This translates into CASSLLEGGPETQYF. The full variable domain, rest sourced from reference TRBV7-8 and TRBJ2-5, is GAGVSQSPRYKVAKRGQDVALRCDPISGHVSLFWYQQALGQGPEFLTYFQNEAQLDKSGLPSDRFFAERPEGSVSTLKIQRTQQEDSAVYLCASSLLEGGPETQYFGPGTRLLVL.

The chain couples TRBV5-4 to TRBJ2-2; possible D gene TRBD2, 6 bases. Germline-derived CDR1 and CDR2 are SGHNT and YYREEE (reference sequence). Trimming removed 0 bases at V and 0 bases at J, with 9 bases between. This CDR3 is 16 amino acids long. The CDR3 here is CASSLGGIANTGELFF. The CDR3 bases are TGTGCCAGCAGCTTGGGCGGGATCGCGAACACCGGGGAGCTGTTTTTT. Full variable domain (missing parts from reference TRBV5-4 and TRBJ2-2): ETGVTQSPTHLIKTRGQQVTLRCSSQSGHNTVSWYQQALGQGPQFIFQYYREEENGRGNFPPRFSGLQFPNYSSELNVNALELDDSALYLCASSLGGIANTGELFFGEGSRLTVL.

The rearrangement links TRBV9 to TRBJ2-7; weak D call: TRBD1 (5 bases). The length of the CDR3 is 16 residues. Per the germline V gene, CDR1 is SGDLS and CDR2 is YYNGEE. Trimming took off 0 bases at V and 1 base at J, with 14 bases between the two ends. Here the CDR3 DNA reads TGTGCCAGCAGCGTAGCTGGGTGGCAGGGTTCCTACGAGCAGTACTTC. As protein: CASSVAGWQGSYEQYF.